This T cell receptor beta chain appears in the sequencing data of a study of metastatic and nonmetastatic thyroid tumors. Turning to the study itself: Blood and tumor or nodule tissue repertoires from malignant and benign thyroid patients were compared.

TCRdb re-called the PCR reads with MiXCR. The profile shows approximately 70,000 clones, roughly 18% of them singletons. Details on this clone: Its cognate antigen is unknown.

No patient received treatment before thyroid surgery. Germline V lookup: CDR1 SGDLS, CDR2 YYNGEE. With 4 bases removed from V and 3 bases from J, the gap between germline ends came to 16 bases. The CDR3 spans 16 residues. Overall study findings and caveats: The study reportedly found significantly higher TCR beta diversity in malignant thyroid tumors than benign nodules, in blood and tumor.

V usage is TRBV9 and J usage is TRBJ2-2, with D possibly TRBD1 on 5 matching bases. This sequence originates from a female donor with papillary thyroid cancer or a benign thyroid nodule (not recorded which). Some clones in this sample may be carry-over from other donors' samples. The sample consisted of blood. The DNA for the CDR3 is TGTGCCAGCAGCTTAGAAAGGGGATGGGACACCGGGGAGCTGTTTTTT. This codes for CASSLERGWDTGELFF.